This T cell receptor (beta chain) was profiled in a study of T cell responses to AZD1222 COVID-19 vaccine. Study in general: Pooling of second doses given at about 4 or about 12 weeks was done.

The repertoire was sequenced with immunoSEQ multiplex PCR; TCRdb's copy has only in-frame clones and lacks some. The data contain around 110,000 clones, about 90% of them seen just once; the ten biggest clones take up about 20%. The CDR3 is 14 residues long. With 1 base clipped from V and 9 bases from J, the junction kept 3 bases outside the gene matches. The germline gives CDR1 SGDLS, CDR2 YYNGEE. Of note for this clone: What it recognizes is unknown.

General study results and limits: Unmutated variant regions reportedly attract nearly half of all spike-specific TCRs. There were vaccine-associated CD4 TCRs across spike, dominant at 160-218 and 743-854.

The source is an adult in good health. Specimen: peripheral blood, collected on day 0 of AZD1222 vaccination. The J gene is TRBJ1-6, the V gene TRBV9; TRBD1 agrees at 8 bases. The CDR3 coding sequence is TGTGCCAGCAGCGTACAGGGGGCCGGTTCACCCCTCCACTTT. It specifies CASSVQGAGSPLHF.